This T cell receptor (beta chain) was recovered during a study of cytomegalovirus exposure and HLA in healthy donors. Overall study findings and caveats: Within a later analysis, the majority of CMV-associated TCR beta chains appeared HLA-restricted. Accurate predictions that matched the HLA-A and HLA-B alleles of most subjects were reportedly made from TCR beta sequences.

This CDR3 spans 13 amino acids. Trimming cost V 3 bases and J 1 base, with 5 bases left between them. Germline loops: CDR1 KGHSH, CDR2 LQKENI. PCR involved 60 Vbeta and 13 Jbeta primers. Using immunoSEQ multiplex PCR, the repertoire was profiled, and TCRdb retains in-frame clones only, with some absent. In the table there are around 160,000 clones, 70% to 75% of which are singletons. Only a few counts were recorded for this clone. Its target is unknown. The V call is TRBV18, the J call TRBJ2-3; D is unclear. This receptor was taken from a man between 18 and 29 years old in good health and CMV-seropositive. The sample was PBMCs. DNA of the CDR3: TGTGCCAGCTCACCCTCCCGCACAGATACGCAGTATTTT. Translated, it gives CASSPSRTDTQYF.